The 26 T cell receptor beta chains reported below all come from one sample, sequenced in a study of Graves' ophthalmopathy and Graves' hyperthyroidism. The authors amplified TCR beta CDR3 regions, and they did so from RNA transcripts for repertoire sequencing. The library came from an HTBI-primed first-round RT-PCR and a second-round multiplex PCR. In TCRdb, the multiplex PCR reads were re-called with MiXCR into one record per CDR3 protein. The sample consists of approximately 500,000 distinct CDR3 sequences, 14% of them appearing once. The sequenced sample was blood. These TCRs come from a woman between 25 and 40 years old with Graves' ophthalmopathy.

As regards this clonotype: A read error is possible here, since a much larger clone lies one base away. V usage is TRBV6-1 and J usage is TRBJ2-7; D unresolved. Per germline, CDR1 MNHNS and CDR2 SASEGT. There are 13 residues in the CDR3. The V end lost 7 bases, the J end lost 3 bases, and 13 bases lay between the germline ends. The CDR3 DNA reads TGTGCCAGCATCCACAAAATGATCTACGAGCAGTACTTC. Translating it yields CASIHKMIYEQYF.

This clonotype was seen repeatedly, ten times or more. V gene TRBV12-3 or TRBV12-4 combines with J gene TRBJ2-7; possible D gene TRBD2, 6 bases. The CDR3 spans 13 residues. Between the trimmed V and J ends, which lost 6 bases and 1 base, there was a span of 10 bases. CDR3 in DNA: TGTGCCAGCAGAACGGGAGAATCCTACGAGCAGTACTTC. Amino acids: CASRTGESYEQYF.

The V call is TRBV7-2, the J call TRBJ2-2, with TRBD2 identical over 8 bases. The junction had 8 bases not matched to a gene; V was cut back by 0 bases and J by 5 bases. The CDR3 runs 17 residues. Germline CDR1 reads SGHTA; CDR2 reads FQGNSA. The CDR3 sequence: CASSLAPGRGGTGELFF. CDR3 coding DNA: TGTGCCAGCAGCTTAGCTCCCGGGAGGGGGGGGACCGGGGAGCTGTTTTTT.

This clonotype has only a few counts. The rearrangement uses TRBV28 and TRBJ2-7, with D tentatively TRBD2 (6 bases). Trimming removed 6 bases at V and 5 bases at J, with 8 bases between. This CDR3 contains 11 residues. Germline V CDR1 and CDR2: MDHEN, SYDVKM. The CDR3 loop reads CASRLAHEQYF. CDR3 DNA sequence: TGTGCCAGCAGACTAGCCCACGAGCAGTACTTC.

This clonotype was recorded at least ten times. The J gene is TRBJ2-2, the V gene TRBV19; D is ambiguous. V lost 8 bases, J lost 0 bases, and 16 bases lay in between. CDR3 length: 16 amino acids. From germline, CDR1 is LNHDA and CDR2 SQIVND (reference sequence). CDR3 amino acids: CASAPPQVPNTGELFF. DNA of the CDR3: TGTGCCAGTGCCCCCCCCCAAGTCCCGAACACCGGGGAGCTGTTTTTT.

The table lists this clonotype with a few counts. The chain links TRBV27 to TRBJ2-6; D possibly corresponds to TRBD2 (7 bases). CDR1 and CDR2 from the germline V gene are MNHEY and SMNVEV (reference sequence). V lost 2 bases to trimming and J lost 4 bases, with 12 bases between them. This CDR3 comprises 16 residues. The CDR3 sequence is CASSLEGGTGANVLTF. For the CDR3, the DNA is TGTGCCAGCAGTTTAGAGGGGGGGACGGGGGCCAACGTCCTGACTTTC.

This clonotype has at least ten counts. This could be a read error, since a much larger clone is one nucleotide away. V usage is TRBV6-4 and J usage is TRBJ1-1; D remains ambiguous. CDR1 MRHNA and CDR2 SNTAGT come from the germline V gene. This CDR3 contains 13 residues. The chain's CDR3 is CVSSEREFTEAFF. The CDR3 DNA sequence: TGTGTCAGCAGTGAACGGGAATTCACTGAAGCTTTCTTT.

In this sample, this clonotype turned up many times. The J gene is TRBJ1-1, the V gene TRBV28, with D uncertain. The CDR3 runs to 15 residues. Germline V gene data show CDR1 as MDHEN and CDR2 as SYDVKM. The V end was cut by 5 bases, the J end by 0 bases, with 13 bases between. The CDR3 nucleotides are TGTGCCAGCAGTCCCCCGACCCCCATGAACACTGAAGCTTTCTTT. This sequence encodes CASSPPTPMNTEAFF.

The table lists this clonotype with many counts. The chain employs TRBV7-9 and TRBJ1-5; D is unresolved. CDR3 length: 9 residues. The V end lost 5 bases, the J end lost 12 bases, and 5 bases lay between the germline ends. Germline-derived CDR1 and CDR2 are SEHNR and FQNEAQ (reference sequence). CDR3 sequence reads: CASSLLQHF. CDR3 nucleotides: TGTGCCAGCAGCCTACTCCAGCATTTT. The full variable domain, completed using reference TRBV7-9 and TRBJ1-5, is DTGVSQNPRHKITKRGQNVTFRCDPISEHNRLYWYRQTLGQGPEFLTYFQNEAQLEKSRLLSDRFSAERPKGSFSTLEIQRTEQGDSAMYLCASSLLQHFGDGTRLSIL.

This clonotype was found many times. The chain carries TRBV24-1 and TRBJ2-6, with D maybe TRBD1 (5 bases). The CDR3 runs 16 residues. V was shortened by 4 bases and J by 0 bases, with 9 bases between the two germline ends. Germline CDR1 KGHDR, CDR2 SFDVKD. The CDR3, as DNA: TGTGCCACCAGTGAACCTCAGGGCTCTGGGGCCAACGTCCTGACTTTC. It specifies CATSEPQGSGANVLTF.

The chain links TRBV6-4 to TRBJ2-1, with 10 bases that match TRBD2. V dropped 6 bases and J dropped 4; count of bases not matched to a gene: 9. The CDR3 has 16 residues. Germline V CDR1 and CDR2: MRHNA, SNTAGT. For the CDR3, the DNA is TGTGCCAGCAGCCCAAGCCTAGCGGGGGATTACAATGAGCAGTTCTTC. Encoded protein: CASSPSLAGDYNEQFF.

V usage is TRBV19 and J usage is TRBJ2-7; 10 bases fit TRBD1. CDR3 size: 14 residues. The J segment lost 3 bases and the V segment lost 3 bases, leaving 2 bases of the junction unmatched. The V gene's germline CDR1 is LNHDA and CDR2 SQIVND (reference sequence). The CDR3 DNA sequence: TGTGCCAGTAGTATGGGACAGGGGAGCTACGAGCAGTACTTC. Its protein is CASSMGQGSYEQYF.

V is TRBV19 and J is TRBJ1-5; D is unclear. Deletions cut 5 bases from V and 6 bases from J, with 8 bases between. CDR3 size: 12 residues. Germline values: CDR1 LNHDA, CDR2 SQIVND (reference sequence). CDR3 protein: CASSEEGQPQHF. CDR3 DNA sequence: TGTGCCAGTAGTGAAGAGGGTCAGCCCCAGCATTTT.

This clonotype was counted between two and nine times. The V call is TRBV20-1, the J call TRBJ2-7, with D perhaps TRBD1 or TRBD2 (7 bases each). The V end lost 2 bases, the J end lost 2 bases, and 13 bases lay between the germline ends. The germline V gene encodes CDR1 DFQATT and CDR2 SNEGSKA (reference sequence). This CDR3 has 14 residues. The CDR3 region is CSARNRGGTYEQYF. The CDR3 DNA reads TGCAGTGCTAGAAACAGGGGAGGGACCTACGAGCAGTACTTC.

This clonotype was seen at least ten times. This chain links TRBV12-3 or TRBV12-4 with TRBJ2-5, with 8 bases identical to TRBD1. Trimming cost V 4 bases and J 4 bases; bases outside gene matches: 8. This CDR3 spans 15 amino acids. CDR3 in DNA: TGTGCCAGCAGTTCTCCGGACAGGGAACGAGAGACCCAGTACTTC. Residues: CASSSPDRERETQYF.

This clonotype came up many times. The V and J genes are TRBV6-1 and TRBJ2-7; possible D gene TRBD1, 5 bases. Trimming shortened V by 3 bases and J by 4 bases, and 16 bases separated the two germline ends. The CDR3 runs 15 residues. Germline CDR1 is MNHNS and CDR2 is SASEGT. CDR3 nucleotide sequence: TGTGCCAGCAGTGACCGTTTGGCTGGGGCGTACGAGCAGTACTTC. Its translation: CASSDRLAGAYEQYF.

This clonotype was detected ten times or more. The junction and the germline gene differ at one end; a read error may be behind it. CDR3 sequence: CASSYSRHQRDIKYF. CDR3 nucleotides: TGTGCCAGCAGTTACTCGAGGCACCAACGGGACATTAAGTACTTC. V and J are TRBV6-5 and TRBJ2-4; D might be TRBD1 (6 bases). Per the germline V gene, CDR1 is MNHEY and CDR2 is SVGAGI. The CDR3 sequence is 15 residues long.

In this sample, this clonotype turned up many times. This chain connects TRBV6-1 to TRBJ2-2; tentatively, D is TRBD2 (6 bases). The CDR3 length is 14 residues. Between the trimmed V and J ends, which lost 6 bases and 4 bases, there was a span of 12 bases. Germline CDR1 MNHNS, CDR2 SASEGT. CDR3 in DNA: TGTGCCAGCAGCGGAGACGGGAGCACCGGGGAGCTGTTTTTT. Protein sequence: CASSGDGSTGELFF.

The rearrangement links TRBV12-3 or TRBV12-4 to TRBJ2-2, with TRBD2 matching 11 bases. Trimming removed 0 bases from V and 1 base from J; junction bases left unmatched: 1. This CDR3 is 17 amino acids long. In DNA, the CDR3 is TGTGCCAGCAGTTTAGCTAGCGGGAGGGTGAACACCGGGGAGCTGTTTTTT. It yields the protein CASSLASGRVNTGELFF.

This clonotype has ten or more counts. The chain is built from TRBV5-1 and TRBJ1-1; no definite D call. Germline CDR1 reads SGHRS; CDR2 reads YFSETQ. Trimming removed 0 bases from V and 3 bases from J, with 6 bases in between. The CDR3 has 13 residues. As DNA, the CDR3 is TGCGCCAGCAGCTTGGGGCATGACACTGAAGCTTTCTTT. Its protein product is CASSLGHDTEAFF.

About this clonotype itself: A much larger clone differs from this one at a single base, so this may be a read error. This sequence joins TRBV9 and TRBJ1-2; TRBD1 might be the D (6 bases). The V gene's germline CDR1 is SGDLS and CDR2 YYNGEE. CDR3 length: 13 residues. The DNA of the CDR3 is TGTGCCAGCAGCATGTTGGGGGCGGAGGGCTTCACCTTC. Translation: CASSMLGAEGFTF.

This clonotype has a count of ten or more. V is TRBV2 and J is TRBJ1-1; 9 positions match TRBD1. The germline CDR1 and CDR2 sequences are SNHLY and FYNNEI. Germline trimming cut 0 bases from V and 4 bases from J; bases unmatched to any gene: 12. The CDR3 spans 18 residues. This CDR3 reads CASSEARRLQGATTEAFF. CDR3 in DNA: TGTGCCAGCAGTGAAGCGAGGAGATTACAGGGGGCGACCACTGAAGCTTTCTTT.

This clonotype was observed many times. Written as DNA, the CDR3 is TGCAGTGCTAGAGAACCGGACAGGGACTACGAGCAGTACTTC. It translates to CSAREPDRDYEQYF. The chain is built from TRBV20-1 and TRBJ2-7; the match to TRBD1 covers 8 bases. Trimming took 0 bases from V and 3 from J; bases not matched to a gene: 4. This CDR3 has 14 amino acids. Germline CDR1 is DFQATT and CDR2 is SNEGSKA (reference sequence).

At least ten counts were recorded for this clonotype. The rearrangement uses TRBV12-3 or TRBV12-4 and TRBJ2-2, with TRBD1 identical over 7 bases. Losses at the gene ends were 5 bases for V and 0 bases for J; bases not matched to a gene: 9. This CDR3 is 17 amino acids long. The CDR3, as DNA: TGTGCCAGCAGTCGGGACAGCGAGGGATCGAACACCGGGGAGCTGTTTTTT. It specifies CASSRDSEGSNTGELFF.

This clonotype was seen ten or more times. The V and J genes are TRBV20-1 and TRBJ2-7; D may be TRBD1 or TRBD2 (5 bases each). Germline V gene lookup returns CDR1 DFQATT and CDR2 SNEGSKA (reference sequence). V was clipped by 1 base and J by 6 bases, with 16 bases between them. This CDR3 has 14 residues. The CDR3 DNA is TGCAGTGCTAGAGGACTAACGCGGCAGGGCGAGCAGTACTTC. It translates to CSARGLTRQGEQYF.

In this sample, this clonotype turned up many times. The CDR3 region is CASSPRELDVVQYF. The DNA of the CDR3 is TGCGCCAGCAGCCCCCGGGAACTCGATGTGGTGCAGTACTTC. The chain combines TRBV4-1 with TRBJ2-7, with D possibly TRBD2 on 5 matching bases. The CDR3 has 14 amino acids. Germline loops: CDR1 MGHRA, CDR2 YSYEKL. The ends were cut back, 4 bases at V and 9 bases at J, with 19 bases in the middle.